What follows are 5 T cell receptor beta chains derived from one specimen sequenced in a study of cytomegalovirus exposure and HLA in healthy donors. The table came from immunoSEQ multiplex PCR; TCRdb's copy has only in-frame clones and leaves some out. The data show some 120,000 clones, more than 70% seen once. The sequencing input was PBMCs. The source is a woman aged 25 to 45 in good health and CMV-seronegative.

J is TRBJ2-7 and V is TRBV9; the D is unclear. This CDR3 has 14 amino acids. Trimming removed 0 bases from V and 2 bases from J, with 9 bases in between. Germline lookup yields CDR1 SGDLS and CDR2 YYNGEE. The CDR3 reads CASSVDTVPYEQYF. The CDR3 DNA is TGTGCCAGCAGCGTAGATACAGTTCCCTACGAGCAGTACTTC.

The rearrangement uses TRBV7-2 and TRBJ1-4, with 8 bases lining up with TRBD1. The CDR3 has 18 amino acids. Germline values: CDR1 SGHTA, CDR2 FQGNSA. Trimming removed 5 bases from V and 0 bases from J; junction bases left unmatched: 11. DNA of the CDR3: TGTGCCAGCAGCCCCCGGACAGGGCGCCTAGCAACTAATGAAAAACTGTTTTTT. Translation gives CASSPRTGRLATNEKLFF.

The chain joins TRBV15 to TRBJ2-5; TRBD2 matches at 7 bases. The CDR3 runs to 17 residues. Per the germline V gene, CDR1 is LNHNV and CDR2 is YYDKDF (reference sequence). The J segment lost 6 bases and the V segment lost 0 bases, leaving 13 bases of the junction unmatched. The CDR3 protein is CATSRDSPAGPSQTQYF. The DNA of the CDR3 is TGTGCCACCAGCAGAGATTCCCCAGCGGGGCCTTCCCAGACCCAGTACTTC.

The rearrangement links TRBV7-9 to TRBJ2-7, with 10 bases that match TRBD1. Looked up from germline, CDR1 is SEHNR and CDR2 is FQNEAQ (reference sequence). The CDR3 runs to 14 residues. Unmatched junction bases numbered 9, after V lost 6 bases and J lost 7 bases. The CDR3: CASRQQSDRGEQYF. CDR3 nucleotide sequence: TGTGCCAGCAGGCAGCAGTCGGACAGGGGGGAGCAGTACTTC.

This clone was counted between two and nine times. The chain employs TRBV10-3 and TRBJ1-1, with a weak D call TRBD1 (5 bases). In germline, CDR1 is ENHRY, CDR2 SYGVKD. V shed 6 bases and J shed 2 bases, with 7 bases lying between them. The CDR3 runs 12 residues. CDR3 residues: CAIRQGNTEAFF. For the CDR3, the DNA is TGTGCCATCAGGCAGGGTAACACTGAAGCTTTCTTT.